This T cell receptor beta chain is from a study of cytomegalovirus exposure and HLA in healthy donors. Points on this clone: Its antigen is unidentified.

Trimming shortened V by 2 bases and J by 0 bases, and 10 bases separated the two germline ends. The CDR3 is 14 residues long. Germline V gene data show CDR1 as SQVTM and CDR2 as ANQGSEA. The PCR used 60 Vbeta and 13 Jbeta primers. Only in-frame clones appear in the TCRdb table, and some are missing; sequencing was by immunoSEQ multiplex PCR. This sample yields roughly 150,000 clones, of which more than 75% are seen a single time; around 2.6% belongs to the top ten. Regarding the study as a whole: An assumption of roughly uniform sequencing depth across donors underlay the presence/absence analyses.

This clonotype was obtained from a man aged 25-45 years in good health and CMV-seropositive. This chain connects TRBV29-1 to TRBJ1-1; D is undetermined. Sequencing used PBMCs. Here the CDR3 reads CSVEWNRMNTEAFF. For the CDR3, the DNA is TGCAGCGTTGAATGGAACAGAATGAACACTGAAGCTTTCTTT. Full variable domain (outside the CDR3, taken from reference TRBV29-1 and TRBJ1-1): SAVISQKPSRDICQRGTSLTIQCQVDSQVTMMFWYRQQPGQSLTLIATANQGSEATYESGFVIDKFPISRPNLTFSTLTVSNMSPEDSSIYLCSVEWNRMNTEAFFGQGTRLTVV.